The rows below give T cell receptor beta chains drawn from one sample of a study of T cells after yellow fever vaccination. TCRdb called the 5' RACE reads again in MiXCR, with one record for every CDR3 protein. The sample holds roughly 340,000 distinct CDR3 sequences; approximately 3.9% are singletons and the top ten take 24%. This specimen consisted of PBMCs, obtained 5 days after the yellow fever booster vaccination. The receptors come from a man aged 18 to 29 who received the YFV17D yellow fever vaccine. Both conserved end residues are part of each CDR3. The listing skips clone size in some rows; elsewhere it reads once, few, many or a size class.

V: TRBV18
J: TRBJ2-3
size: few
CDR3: CASPPLAGYRTDTQYF

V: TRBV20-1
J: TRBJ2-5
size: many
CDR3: CSARVLAAYQETQYF

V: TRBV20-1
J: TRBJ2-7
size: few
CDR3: CSATTGRAEQYF

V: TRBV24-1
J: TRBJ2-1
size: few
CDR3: CATGGLAGYEQFF

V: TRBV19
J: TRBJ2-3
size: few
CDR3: CASSKNPTTTDTQYF

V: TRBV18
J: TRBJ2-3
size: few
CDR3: CASSPPSVRSADTQYF

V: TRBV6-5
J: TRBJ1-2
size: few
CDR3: CASSRSSGDGYTF

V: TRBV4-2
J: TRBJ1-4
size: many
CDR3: CASSQDPAAFQVDEKLFF

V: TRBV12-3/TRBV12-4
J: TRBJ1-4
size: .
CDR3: CASTRQGAREKLFF

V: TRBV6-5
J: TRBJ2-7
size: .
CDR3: CASRTTGDEQYF

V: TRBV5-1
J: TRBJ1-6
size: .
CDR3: CASRQGSPYNSPLHF

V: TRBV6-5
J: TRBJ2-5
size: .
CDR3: CASSFDWEETQYF

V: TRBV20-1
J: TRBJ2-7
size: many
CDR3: CSARDPLVTYEQYF

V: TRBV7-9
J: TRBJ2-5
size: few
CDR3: CASSFRPRQETQYF

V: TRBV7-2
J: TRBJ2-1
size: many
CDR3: CASSLEWRDRYEQFF

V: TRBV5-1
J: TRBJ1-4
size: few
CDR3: CASSLAGENNEKLFF

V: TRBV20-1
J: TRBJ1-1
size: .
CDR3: CSAPGTGGLMNTEAFF

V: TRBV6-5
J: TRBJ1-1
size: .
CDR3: CASSGRFRNTEAFF

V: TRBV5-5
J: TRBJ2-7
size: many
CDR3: CASSSGLDSYEQYF

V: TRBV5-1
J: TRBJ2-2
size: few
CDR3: CASSVTGTGPGELFF

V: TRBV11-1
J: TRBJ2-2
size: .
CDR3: CASTRPGLAIGELFF

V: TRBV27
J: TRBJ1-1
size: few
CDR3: CASSPLTENTEAFF

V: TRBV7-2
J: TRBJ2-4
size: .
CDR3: CASSRPREGGGTAKNIQYF

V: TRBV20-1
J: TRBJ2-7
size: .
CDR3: CSARVWDHYEQYF

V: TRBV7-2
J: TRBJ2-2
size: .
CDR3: CASSLGGGPPNTGELFF

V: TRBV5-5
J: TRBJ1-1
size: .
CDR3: CASSFFDRGEAFF

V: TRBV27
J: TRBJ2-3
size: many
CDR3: CASSFGQGWAGGTDTQYF

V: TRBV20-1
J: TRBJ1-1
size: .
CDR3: CSARGQGAYEAFF

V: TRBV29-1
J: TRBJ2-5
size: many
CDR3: CSVDRGGETQYF

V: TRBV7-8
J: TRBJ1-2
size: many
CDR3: CASSALRVGYGYTF

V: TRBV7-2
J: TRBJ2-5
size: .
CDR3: CASSLVSGGQGEETQYF

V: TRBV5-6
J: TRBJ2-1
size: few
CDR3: CASRGDYNEQFF

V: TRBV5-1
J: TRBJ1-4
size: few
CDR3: CASSQPTLTNEKLFF

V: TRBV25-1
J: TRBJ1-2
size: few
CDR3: CASSVTGQGNYGYTF

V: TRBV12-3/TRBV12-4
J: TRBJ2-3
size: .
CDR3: CASSKTGGAADTQYF

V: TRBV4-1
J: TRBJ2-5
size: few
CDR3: CASSLRPGLAGPAGETQYF

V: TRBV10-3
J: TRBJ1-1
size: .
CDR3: CAITSGGGNTEAFF

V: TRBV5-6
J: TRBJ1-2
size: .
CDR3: CASSSDGGSYGYTF

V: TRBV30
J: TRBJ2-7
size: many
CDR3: CAWSEPHYEQYF

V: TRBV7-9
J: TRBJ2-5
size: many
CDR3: CASSLVLAEETQYF

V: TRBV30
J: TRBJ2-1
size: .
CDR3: CAWNLGQGKNEQFF

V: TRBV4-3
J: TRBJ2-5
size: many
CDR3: CASSQTGETQYF

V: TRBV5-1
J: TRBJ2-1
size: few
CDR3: CASSLLAGGSNEQFF

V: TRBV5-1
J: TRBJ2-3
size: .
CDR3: CASSSGPQGVGDTQYF

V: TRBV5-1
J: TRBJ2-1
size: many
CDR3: CASSPPALAGHNEQFF

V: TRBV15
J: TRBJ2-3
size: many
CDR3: CATSRERGGDTQYF

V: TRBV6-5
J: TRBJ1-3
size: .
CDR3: CASRRASSGNTIYF

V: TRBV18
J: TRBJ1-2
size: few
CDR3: CASSSRDGYTF

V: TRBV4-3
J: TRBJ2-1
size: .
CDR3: CASSQDLKDLQFF

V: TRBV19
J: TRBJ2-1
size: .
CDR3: CASRSPGPSSYNEQFF

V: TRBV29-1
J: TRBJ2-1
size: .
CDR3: CSETSGVLDEQFF

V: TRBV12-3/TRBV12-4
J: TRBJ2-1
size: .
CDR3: CASSALAHEQFF

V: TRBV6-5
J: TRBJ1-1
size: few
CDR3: CASSYSKDKAFF

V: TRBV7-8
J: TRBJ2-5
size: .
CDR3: CASSPPERGEQETQYF